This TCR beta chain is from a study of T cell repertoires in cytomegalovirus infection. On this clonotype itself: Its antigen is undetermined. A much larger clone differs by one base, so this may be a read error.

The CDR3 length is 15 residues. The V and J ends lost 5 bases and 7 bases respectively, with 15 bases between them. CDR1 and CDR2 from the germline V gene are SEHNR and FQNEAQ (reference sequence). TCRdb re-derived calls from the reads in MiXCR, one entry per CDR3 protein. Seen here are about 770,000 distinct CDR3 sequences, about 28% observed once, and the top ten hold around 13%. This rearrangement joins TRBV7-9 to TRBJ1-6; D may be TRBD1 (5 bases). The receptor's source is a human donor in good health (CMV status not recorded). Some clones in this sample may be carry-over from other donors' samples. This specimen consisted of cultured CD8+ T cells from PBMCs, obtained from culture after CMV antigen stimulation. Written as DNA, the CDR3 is TGTGCCAGCAGCAGGGACGGCGGGGACAATTCACCCCTCCACTTT. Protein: CASSRDGGDNSPLHF.